The sequence of this TCR beta chain was determined in a study of T-cell memory formation after mild COVID-19. Study information: Each donor largely had its own TCR clusters.

The study, taken as a whole, reports: The main location of contracting CD4+ clones was CM and EM, and that of contracting CD8+ clones was EMRA.

A remark on this clonotype: Its antigen is currently unknown.

TCRdb analysed the 5' RACE reads with MiXCR anew, one entry per CDR3 protein. The profile covers fewer than 700,000 distinct CDR3 sequences, with about 20% appearing a single time and approximately 8.4% taken by the ten largest. This sequence was found in an adult woman who had mild COVID-19 (a few samples of this study predate the infection). Cell type and time point are not known. The sequencing input was PBMCs or a T cell subset sorted from them (not recorded which).

The CDR3 reads CASSLGGQGNEKLFF. The CDR3 DNA is TGCGCCAGCAGCTTGGGAGGACAGGGTAACGAAAAACTGTTTTTT. V is TRBV5-1 and J is TRBJ1-4; 8 bases are a match to TRBD1. This CDR3 has 15 residues. V lost 0 bases to trimming and J lost 8 bases; unmatched junction nucleotides: 6. CDR1 and CDR2 (germline): SGHRS, YFSETQ.